The 10 T cell receptor beta chains in this list originate from one sample, sequenced in a study of glioma-infiltrating T cells after dendritic cell vaccination. Sequencing used immunoSEQ multiplex PCR; TCRdb keeps in-frame clones, though not all of them. The table records 55,000 to 75,000 clones, approximately 80% of them present only once. Time point here: after dendritic cell vaccination, including at tumor progression/relapse. The starting material was blood, obtained after dendritic cell vaccination. The receptors derive from a human donor with glioblastoma.

This clone has a handful of counts. The genes are TRBV5-4 and TRBJ1-1; TRBD1 agrees at 7 bases. The ends lost 3 bases at V and 2 bases at J; junction bases unmatched: 4. Germline CDR1 is SGHNT and CDR2 is YYREEE (reference sequence). The CDR3 has 14 amino acids. CDR3 residues: CASSYDRENTEAFF. The CDR3 DNA reads as TGTGCCAGCAGCTATGACAGGGAAAACACTGAAGCTTTCTTT.

V is TRBV27 and J is TRBJ2-3; 12 bases align to TRBD2. J was trimmed by 2 bases and V by 1 base; bases with no gene match: 4. Germline lookup yields CDR1 MNHEY and CDR2 SMNVEV (reference sequence). The CDR3 totals 17 residues. The CDR3 DNA is TGTGCCAGCAGTTTATTTGGGACTAGCGGGTTCACAGATACGCAGTATTTT. Amino acid sequence: CASSLFGTSGFTDTQYF.

The chain links TRBV2 to TRBJ1-2; D is perhaps TRBD1 (6 bases). CDR1 SNHLY and CDR2 FYNNEI come from the germline V gene. V was pared by 4 bases and J by 4 bases, with 10 bases between. CDR3 length equals 13 residues. Here the CDR3 reads CASSVEGGYGYTF. CDR3 in DNA: TGTGCCAGCAGTGTTGAAGGGGGCTATGGCTACACCTTC.

The chain uses TRBV7-9 and TRBJ1-1; TRBD1 aligns across 11 bases. Germline V gene data show CDR1 as SEHNR and CDR2 as FQNEAQ (reference sequence). The CDR3 is made up of 14 amino acids. V lost 5 bases to trimming and J lost 5 bases; unmatched junction nucleotides: 4. Here the CDR3 DNA reads TGTGCCAGCAGCGCTGGACAGGGGGCTACTGAAGCTTTCTTT. Translated, it gives CASSAGQGATEAFF.

V gene TRBV6-5 combines with J gene TRBJ2-7, with TRBD2 matching 7 bases. V trimming: 4 bases; J trimming: 2 bases; junction bases outside the gene matches: 11. CDR1 is MNHEY and CDR2 is SVGAGI in the germline V gene. This CDR3 has 16 residues. CDR3 nucleotides: TGTGCCAGCAGTTCCCGTTGGACGGGGGGTACCTACGAGCAGTACTTC. Translating it yields CASSSRWTGGTYEQYF.

The chain links TRBV18 to TRBJ1-6, with D unclear. V shed 5 bases and J shed 7 bases, with 15 bases lying between them. Germline V gene sequence: CDR1 KGHSH, CDR2 LQKENI. The CDR3 totals 15 residues. The CDR3 coding sequence is TGTGCCAGCTCAGGGTTCGGGAGAGCCAATTCACCCCTCCACTTT. Its protein product is CASSGFGRANSPLHF.

V and J are TRBV30 and TRBJ1-1; D is undetermined. The CDR3 covers 14 residues. The germline gives CDR1 GTSNPN, CDR2 SVGIG (reference sequence). V was clipped by 4 bases and J by 1 base, with 13 bases between them. CDR3 in amino acids: CAWTRRGRNTEAFF. The DNA for the CDR3 is TGTGCCTGGACCCGGAGAGGGAGGAACACTGAAGCTTTCTTT.

This clone appeared a few times. The J gene is TRBJ1-4, the V gene TRBV16; TRBD1 matches at 8 bases. The V gene end was trimmed by 2 bases and the J gene end by 7 bases; junction bases not matched to a gene: 9. The germline V gene encodes CDR1 KGHSY and CDR2 FQNENV. This CDR3 region has 16 residues. This CDR3 is CASSQPTGTGGEKLFF. As DNA, the CDR3 is TGTGCCAGCAGCCAACCGACCGGGACAGGAGGTGAAAAACTGTTTTTT.

The V call is TRBV7-9, the J call TRBJ2-7; TRBD1 might be the D (6 bases). This CDR3 has 13 residues. Germline V lookup: CDR1 SEHNR, CDR2 FQNEAQ (reference sequence). Trimming pared 5 bases from V and 4 bases from J, leaving 12 bases between. CDR3 sequence (DNA): TGTGCCAGCAGCGAACGAGGGGGATACGAGCAGTACTTC. It translates to CASSERGGYEQYF.

The chain has TRBV28 and TRBJ2-2, with 7 bases fitting TRBD1. This CDR3 is 16 amino acids long. V lost 4 bases and J lost 4; bases outside the gene matches: 9. In germline, CDR1 is MDHEN, CDR2 SYDVKM. The CDR3 here is CASSSARRQGTGELFF. The CDR3 DNA follows: TGTGCCAGCAGTTCGGCCCGGCGACAGGGCACCGGGGAGCTGTTTTTT.